The 9 T cell receptor beta chains given below trace back to one sample, sequenced in a study of T cell repertoires in cytomegalovirus infection. TCRdb re-called the reads through MiXCR, storing one row per CDR3 protein. The sample records a few hundred thousand distinct CDR3 sequences, approximately 22% being singletons. Their cognate antigens are unknown. Material: cultured PBMCs, obtained from culture after CMV antigen stimulation. Receptor source: a human donor in good health (CMV status not recorded). Some clones in this sample may be carry-over from other donors' samples.

This clonotype has at least ten counts. V usage is TRBV6-4 and J usage is TRBJ2-3; 10 bases fit TRBD1. Trimming removed 6 bases from V and 6 bases from J; junction bases left unmatched: 9. The CDR3 runs 15 residues. The germline V gene has CDR1 MRHNA and CDR2 SNTAGT. The CDR3 spells CASRPGQGGLDTQYF. The CDR3 DNA follows: TGTGCCAGCAGACCCGGACAGGGGGGTTTGGATACGCAGTATTTT.

In this sample, this clonotype turned up many times. The CDR3 nucleotides read TGTGCCAGCAGTTTAATAGGCGGGAGGGATGCCGGGGAGCTGTTTTTT. Protein sequence: CASSLIGGRDAGELFF. This chain links TRBV28 with TRBJ2-2, with 9 bases lining up with TRBD2. The ends lost 2 bases at V and 6 bases at J; junction bases unmatched: 7. The length of the CDR3 is 16 residues. Germline CDR1 and CDR2: MDHEN and SYDVKM.

The chain carries TRBV5-4 and TRBJ2-3; tentatively, D is TRBD1 or TRBD2 (5 bases each). V lost 4 bases to trimming and J lost 2 bases, with 17 bases between them. Germline CDR1 and CDR2: SGHNT and YYREEE (reference sequence). The CDR3 is 16 amino acids. The CDR3 sequence is CASSQGPNPDTDTQYF. The CDR3 DNA reads as TGTGCCAGCAGCCAGGGACCAAATCCAGACACAGATACGCAGTATTTT.

This clonotype was seen ten or more times. The chain carries TRBV28 and TRBJ2-6; D unresolved. The CDR3 has 14 amino acids. The V end lost 6 bases, the J end lost 1 base, and 7 bases lay between the germline ends. Germline CDR1 and CDR2: MDHEN and SYDVKM. The CDR3 sequence: CASRVGSGANVLTF. The DNA for the CDR3 is TGTGCCAGCAGAGTTGGGTCTGGGGCCAACGTCCTGACTTTC.

As for this clonotype: Germline and junction disagree at one end, which may indicate a read error. The rearrangement uses TRBV12-3 or TRBV12-4 and TRBJ2-3, with TRBD2 as a possible D gene (6 bases). CDR3 size: 14 residues. The CDR3 reads CASSFDGSIDTQYF. As DNA, the CDR3 is TGTGCCAGCAGTTTTGACGGGAGCATAGATACGCAGTATTTT.

This clonotype was detected ten times or more. The chain uses TRBV12-3 or TRBV12-4 and TRBJ1-1; D gene ambiguous. The germline V and J ends were trimmed by 2 bases and 12 bases, with 13 bases remaining between them. This CDR3 region has 12 residues. CDR3 residues: CASSLFGTKPFF. CDR3 nucleotide sequence: TGTGCCAGCAGTTTATTTGGAACTAAGCCTTTCTTT.

This clonotype was detected only a few times. The chain combines TRBV11-3 with TRBJ2-2, with D unresolved. Germline CDR1 is SGHNT and CDR2 is YENEEA. Trimming left V 1 base short and J 13 bases short, with 10 bases between. The CDR3 loop spans 12 amino acids. The CDR3 protein is CASSLVSPGLFF. The CDR3 region has the DNA TGTGCCAGCAGCTTAGTGTCCCCAGGGCTGTTTTTT.

The rearrangement joins TRBV20-1 to TRBJ2-7; D unresolved. The germline V gene has CDR1 DFQATT and CDR2 SNEGSKA (reference sequence). Trimming shortened V by 0 bases and J by 2 bases, and 2 bases separated the two germline ends. CDR3 length: 11 residues. CDR3 bases: TGCAGTGCTAGAGACGCCTACGAGCAGTACTTC. This translates into CSARDAYEQYF.

This clonotype was counted between two and nine times. V is TRBV20-1 and J is TRBJ2-1, with 9 bases matching TRBD2. Trimming at V came to 0 bases and at J to 6 bases, leaving 6 bases not matched to a gene. The germline gives CDR1 DFQATT, CDR2 SNEGSKA (reference sequence). The length of the CDR3 is 15 residues. CDR3 DNA sequence: TGCAGTGCTAGAGAAGGTCTAGCGGGAAGCAATGAGCAGTTCTTC. Its protein product is CSAREGLAGSNEQFF.